A single sample gave rise to the 29 T cell receptor beta chains below, sequenced in a study of blood T cell repertoires in COVID-19 (dated by TCRdb to about 2020). To prepare the library, the immunoSEQ multiplex PCR assay was applied. TCRdb limited this immuneACCESS table to in-frame rearrangements with V and J called. A share of clones is missing; checked studies link under half to unresolved V genes, and the rest is unexplained. This sample is represented by about 170,000 clones; 70% to 85% of them were singletons. The top ten hold roughly 19% of the sample. The sequenced sample was PBMCs or T cells enriched from blood (not recorded which). All receptors derive from a woman in her 70s in a cohort exposed to, infected with or recovered from COVID-19 (not recorded which).

The chain recombines TRBV27 with TRBJ2-4; a possible D gene is TRBD2 (7 bases). Trimming pared 7 bases from V and 5 bases from J, leaving 18 bases between. The CDR3 loop spans 15 amino acids. Germline V gives CDR1 MNHEY, CDR2 SMNVEV (reference sequence). CDR3 region: CASKREGDLENIQYF. The CDR3, as DNA: TGTGCCAGCAAGAGGGAGGGGGATCTGGAAAACATTCAGTACTTC.

The J gene is TRBJ2-1, the V gene TRBV25-1; 10 bases agree with TRBD1. The CDR3 runs to 16 residues. V was clipped by 4 bases and J by 6 bases; unmatched bases: 9. Germline CDR1 and CDR2: MGHDK and SYGVNS. For the CDR3, the DNA is TGTGCCAGCAGTGGGGGACAGGGGAACGGGGGCAATGAGCAGTTCTTC. Its translation is CASSGGQGNGGNEQFF.

CDR3 coding DNA: TGTGCCAGCAGCTCAAGCCTCTACACAGATACGCAGTATTTT. Amino acid sequence: CASSSSLYTDTQYF. V gene TRBV11-2 combines with J gene TRBJ2-3; D is uncertain. The CDR3 is 14 amino acids. With 4 bases removed from V and 2 bases from J, the gap between germline ends came to 10 bases. Looked up from germline, CDR1 is SGHAT and CDR2 is FQNNGV.

This chain links TRBV29-1 with TRBJ1-2, with D possibly being TRBD1 (5 bases). Germline V gene sequence: CDR1 SQVTM, CDR2 ANQGSEA. The CDR3 spans 16 residues. The germline V and J ends were trimmed by 8 bases and 1 base, with 23 bases remaining between them. The CDR3 DNA sequence: TGCAGCACTTCAGGGTCCCGATCGCAGAATAACTATGGCTACACCTTC. As protein: CSTSGSRSQNNYGYTF.

The rearrangement joins TRBV7-2 to TRBJ1-1, with no clear D. V was cut by 6 bases and J by 5 bases, with 22 bases left in between. The CDR3 spans 16 residues. CDR1 is SGHTA and CDR2 is FQGNSA in the germline V gene. CDR3 DNA: TGTGCCAGCAGTCGTCGGGGTGCGGCGGGCGGGACTGAAGCTTTCTTT. Amino acid sequence: CASSRRGAAGGTEAFF.

This clone was recorded a few times. The V call is TRBV7-3, the J call TRBJ2-1; tentatively, D is TRBD2 (5 bases). The CDR3 spans 15 residues. Trimming shortened V by 3 bases and J by 7 bases, and 16 bases separated the two germline ends. Germline lookup yields CDR1 SGHTA and CDR2 FQGTGA. CDR3 protein: CASSLTAGFKNEQFF. CDR3 sequence (DNA): TGTGCCAGCAGCTTGACTGCGGGTTTTAAAAATGAGCAGTTCTTC.

The V and J genes are TRBV18 and TRBJ1-2; D is uncertain. CDR1 and CDR2 from the germline V gene are KGHSH and LQKENI. The CDR3 runs to 14 residues. V was trimmed by 3 bases and J by 9 bases, leaving 17 bases between them. For the CDR3, the DNA is TGTGCCAGCTCACCGGCGGGATTTATTGGGAGCTACACCTTC. Encoded protein: CASSPAGFIGSYTF.

This clone was detected only a few times. The chain links TRBV7-2 to TRBJ2-3; 7 nucleotides match TRBD2. Germline V gene data show CDR1 as SGHTA and CDR2 as FQGNSA. This CDR3 contains 15 residues. With V trimmed by 0 bases and J by 7 bases, 7 bases remained unmatched. This CDR3 is CASSLAPRSGNTQYF. As DNA, the CDR3 is TGTGCCAGCAGCTTAGCTCCCCGAAGCGGGAATACGCAGTATTTT.

The CDR3 sequence is CASSLPDLAKNIQYF. CDR3 DNA: TGTGCCAGCAGTTTGCCAGACTTAGCCAAAAACATTCAGTACTTC. The chain recombines TRBV28 with TRBJ2-4; the D is unclear. Trimming took 3 bases from V and 0 from J, leaving 9 bases between them. CDR3 size: 15 residues. Germline V gene sequence: CDR1 MDHEN, CDR2 SYDVKM.

This clone showed up just once. The genes are TRBV18 and TRBJ2-1; unclear D gene. V lost 2 bases, J lost 2 bases, and 7 bases lay in between. CDR3 length equals 14 residues. In germline, CDR1 is KGHSH, CDR2 LQKENI. The CDR3 reads CASSPSNTYNEQFF. CDR3 sequence (DNA): TGTGCCAGCTCACCATCAAACACCTACAATGAGCAGTTCTTC.

V is TRBV11-2 and J is TRBJ2-5; D ambiguous. CDR1 is SGHAT and CDR2 is FQNNGV in the germline V gene. V lost 4 bases and J lost 1, with 7 bases in between. The CDR3 is made up of 13 amino acids. CDR3 nucleotides: TGTGCCAGCAGCTCCGGAGCCCAAGAGACCCAGTACTTC. It specifies CASSSGAQETQYF.

The gene calls are TRBV24-1 and TRBJ2-5; 12 bases are a match to TRBD1. V was clipped by 6 bases and J by 5 bases; unmatched bases: 9. Germline V gives CDR1 KGHDR, CDR2 SFDVKD. The CDR3 spans 16 residues. The CDR3 sequence: CATSSGTGGMIETQYF. CDR3 coding DNA: TGTGCCACCAGTTCCGGGACAGGGGGCATGATTGAGACCCAGTACTTC.

With respect to this clone: The same CDR3 also results from other DNA sequences found in this sample. V usage is TRBV5-6 and J usage is TRBJ2-5, with D unresolved. Trimming shortened V by 4 bases and J by 5 bases, and 15 bases separated the two germline ends. Germline CDR1 is SGHDT and CDR2 is YYEEEE. CDR3 length: 14 amino acids. The CDR3 region is CASSPWAVRETQYF. CDR3 DNA sequence: TGTGCCAGCAGCCCCTGGGCCGTTCGGGAGACCCAGTACTTC.

The genes are TRBV24-1 and TRBJ2-1, with 11 positions matching TRBD1. The germline V gene has CDR1 KGHDR and CDR2 SFDVKD. Losses at the gene ends were 4 bases for V and 5 bases for J; bases not matched to a gene: 6. This CDR3 is built from 16 residues. The CDR3 DNA is TGTGCCACCAGTGACCATGGACAGGGGGCTGACAATGAGCAGTTCTTC. Residues: CATSDHGQGADNEQFF.

The rearrangement joins TRBV5-1 to TRBJ2-1; 12 bases agree with TRBD2. Losses at the gene ends were 5 bases for V and 2 bases for J; bases not matched to a gene: 5. Germline V CDR1 and CDR2: SGHRS, YFSETQ. CDR3 length: 16 amino acids. Here the CDR3 reads CASRPRTSGAYNEQFF. CDR3 nucleotides: TGCGCCAGCAGACCTCGGACTAGCGGGGCCTACAATGAGCAGTTCTTC. Supplemented by reference TRBV5-1 and TRBJ2-1, the full variable domain reads KAGVTQTPRYLIKTRGQQVTLSCSPISGHRSVSWYQQTPGQGLQFLFEYFSETQRNKGNFPGRFSGRQFSNSRSEMNVSTLELGDSALYLCASRPRTSGAYNEQFFGPGTRLTVL.

The CDR3: CASTRTSPDQETQYF. DNA for the CDR3: TGCGCCAGCACCCGGACATCCCCGGACCAAGAGACCCAGTACTTC. V gene TRBV5-1 combines with J gene TRBJ2-5, with D perhaps matching TRBD1 (5 bases). Germline loops: CDR1 SGHRS, CDR2 YFSETQ. CDR3 length: 15 amino acids. V lost 6 bases to trimming and J lost 0 bases, with 15 bases between them.

V is TRBV6-5 and J is TRBJ1-5; TRBD1 might be the D (6 bases). The germline gives CDR1 MNHEY, CDR2 SVGAGI. Deletions cut 7 bases from V and 0 bases from J, with 13 bases between. This CDR3 is built from 15 residues. The CDR3 loop is CASTRTAHSNQPQHF. DNA for the CDR3: TGTGCCAGCACTAGGACAGCTCATAGCAATCAGCCCCAGCATTTT.

In this sample, this clone turned up a few times. This chain connects TRBV28 to TRBJ1-2; TRBD1 aligns across 8 bases. J was trimmed by 4 bases and V by 7 bases; bases with no gene match: 11. The CDR3 consists of 15 residues. Germline-derived CDR1 and CDR2 are MDHEN and SYDVKM. CDR3 residues: CASTQGDRSGYGYTF. The DNA of the CDR3 is TGTGCCAGCACACAGGGGGACCGGTCGGGCTATGGCTACACCTTC.

The chain joins TRBV19 to TRBJ2-1; 12 nucleotides align to TRBD2. The CDR3 spans 13 residues. Germline CDR1 reads LNHDA; CDR2 reads SQIVND (reference sequence). The trim removed 7 bases at V and 9 bases at J, leaving 4 bases unmatched. The CDR3: CASKTSGSSEQFF. The CDR3 DNA is TGTGCCAGTAAGACTAGCGGGAGTAGTGAGCAGTTCTTC.

The chain recombines TRBV19 with TRBJ1-1; a weak D match, TRBD1 (6 bases). CDR1 LNHDA and CDR2 SQIVND come from the germline V gene (reference sequence). Trimming left V 6 bases short and J 1 base short, with 9 bases between. This CDR3 is 13 amino acids long. The CDR3 sequence is CASSHRENTEAFF. CDR3 bases: TGTGCCAGTAGCCACAGGGAGAACACTGAAGCTTTCTTT.

A few counts support this clone. The chain employs TRBV11-3 and TRBJ2-7, with a possible D match to TRBD2 (6 bases). The CDR3 extends over 16 amino acids. Trimming removed 4 bases from V and 0 bases from J, with 16 bases in between. Germline V gene lookup returns CDR1 SGHNT and CDR2 YENEEA. CDR3 protein: CASSWILSGSSYEQYF. The CDR3 DNA reads as TGTGCCAGCAGCTGGATCCTTAGCGGTAGCTCCTACGAGCAGTACTTC.

The chain has TRBV4-3 and TRBJ2-1, with D perhaps TRBD1 (6 bases). The CDR3 is made up of 15 amino acids. The V end lost 1 base, the J end lost 4 bases, and 11 bases lay between the germline ends. The germline gives CDR1 LGHNA, CDR2 YSLEER. CDR3 coding DNA: TGCGCCAGCAGCCAAGCCCCTGGACAGTACAATGAGCAGTTCTTC. Translation gives CASSQAPGQYNEQFF.

The genes are TRBV3-1 (or the pseudogene TRBV3-2) and TRBJ1-2; no definite D call. Trimming took off 0 bases at V and 3 bases at J, with 11 bases between the two ends. The CDR3 is 15 residues long. Per germline, CDR1 LGHDT and CDR2 YNNKEL (reference sequence). CDR3 residues: CASSQDPRLHYGYTF. The CDR3, as DNA: TGTGCCAGCAGCCAAGATCCCAGGCTCCACTATGGCTACACCTTC.

The rearrangement links TRBV3-1 (or the pseudogene TRBV3-2) to TRBJ2-7, with TRBD2 matching over 13 bases. V trimming: 5 bases; J trimming: 1 base; junction bases outside the gene matches: 5. Germline V gene data show CDR1 as LGHDT and CDR2 as YNNKEL (reference sequence). This CDR3 region has 16 residues. CDR3 protein: CASSYRTSGRSYEQYF. The CDR3 coding sequence is TGTGCCAGCAGCTACCGGACTAGCGGGAGATCCTACGAGCAGTACTTC.

V gene TRBV9 combines with J gene TRBJ2-2; D is possibly TRBD1 (8 bases). Trimming shortened V by 4 bases and J by 6 bases, and 16 bases separated the two germline ends. CDR3 size: 15 residues. Germline V gives CDR1 SGDLS, CDR2 YYNGEE. CDR3 loop: CASSSRQGRAGELFF. In DNA form, the CDR3 reads TGTGCCAGCAGCTCCCGACAGGGGAGGGCCGGGGAGCTGTTTTTT. Filled out from reference TRBV9 and TRBJ2-2, the complete variable domain reads DSGVTQTPKHLITATGQRVTLRCSPRSGDLSVYWYQQSLDQGLQFLIQYYNGEERAKGNILERFSAQQFPDLHSELNLSSLELGDSALYFCASSSRQGRAGELFFGEGSRLTVL.

This chain links TRBV28 with TRBJ1-4, with D possibly TRBD1 on 6 matching bases. The V gene lost 5 bases and the J gene lost 0 bases, with 7 bases spanning the gap. Germline CDR1 reads MDHEN; CDR2 reads SYDVKM. The length of the CDR3 is 14 residues. The CDR3 reads CASSRTATNEKLFF. The CDR3 DNA reads as TGTGCCAGCAGTCGGACAGCAACTAATGAAAAACTGTTTTTT.

J is TRBJ2-7 and V is TRBV11-2; no clear D. Germline-derived CDR1 and CDR2 are SGHAT and FQNNGV. The CDR3 extends over 13 amino acids. V was trimmed by 0 bases and J by 10 bases, leaving 13 bases between them. CDR3 sequence (DNA): TGTGCCAGCAGCTTAGATCTCAGCGTCGAACAGTACTTC. Its protein product is CASSLDLSVEQYF.

The table lists this clone with a count of one. The chain employs TRBV3-1 (or the pseudogene TRBV3-2) and TRBJ2-3, with D uncertain. The CDR3 is 14 amino acids. CDR1 and CDR2 from the germline V gene are LGHDT and YNNKEL (reference sequence). With 4 bases removed from V and 2 bases from J, the gap between germline ends came to 10 bases. CDR3 sequence reads: CASSPTYSTDTQYF. The CDR3 region has the DNA TGTGCCAGCAGCCCCACATATTCCACAGATACGCAGTATTTT.

This clone was recorded a few times. The rearrangement links TRBV2 to TRBJ2-1, with 7 bases lining up with TRBD2. The CDR3 covers 15 residues. The V segment lost 5 bases and the J segment 2 bases; nucleotides outside the gene matches: 6. Per germline, CDR1 SNHLY and CDR2 FYNNEI. The CDR3 here is CASSPRGRAYNEQFF. The CDR3 coding sequence is TGTGCCAGCAGTCCTCGCGGGAGAGCCTACAATGAGCAGTTCTTC.